This T cell receptor (beta chain) was obtained from a study of a mutant IDH1 vaccine in newly diagnosed glioma. Study-level background: First vaccine doses came 4-6 weeks after radiotherapy alone, or with temozolomide cycles. Among treated patients, roughly 60% were male and approximately 40% female, and mean age was around 40 years.

The assay was immunoSEQ multiplex PCR, and TCRdb's table has in-frame clones only and misses some. The table includes about 30,000 clones, 90% detected once. Losses at the gene ends were 5 bases for V and 1 base for J; bases not matched to a gene: 5. The CDR3 has 16 residues. Germline V gene sequence: CDR1 SGHVS, CDR2 FQNEAQ. Noted time point: week 11, during vaccination. Vaccination comprised doses that each held 300 ug of mutant IDH1 20-mer peptide, plus topical imiquimod. Donors had new IDH1-mutant astrocytomas of WHO grade 3 or 4 (ATRX-lost). With regard to this clone: Its matching antigen is unknown.

The sample here was PBMCs, taken from a glioma patient whose treatment included an IDH1 peptide vaccine. The rearrangement links TRBV7-8 to TRBJ2-3; TRBD2 matches at 11 bases. The sequence was collected from a young man with glioma. CDR3 DNA: TGTGCCAGCAGCCTAGGGACTAGCGGAGGCACAGATACGCAGTATTTT. Its translation is CASSLGTSGGTDTQYF.